A selection of T cell receptor beta chains follows, all from one sample in a study of T cell responses to AZD1222 COVID-19 vaccine. This table comes from immunoSEQ multiplex PCR, and its TCRdb copy is limited to in-frame clones, with some not included. Of 120,000 or so clones listed, 75% to 90% are singletons. The sample in question was peripheral blood, obtained on day 0 of MenACWY control vaccination. Every receptor here comes from an adult in good health. The CDR3 runs from the conserved cysteine through the conserved F or W. A D gene is named only where the DNA matches it firmly. The size field is filled for only some rows; it gives once, few, many or a size class.

d_gene: .; v_gene: TRBV5-6; abundance: once; j_gene: TRBJ2-7; CDR3nt: TGTGCCAGCAGCTTGCTGAGGAGCCGGAGCTCCTACGAGCAGTACTTC; CDR3aa: CASSLLRSRSSYEQYF
d_gene: .; v_gene: TRBV2; abundance: once; j_gene: TRBJ2-3; CDR3nt: TGTGCCAGCAGTGAAGTTCGGGTAGATACGCAGTATTTT; CDR3aa: CASSEVRVDTQYF
d_gene: .; v_gene: TRBV11-3; abundance: .; j_gene: TRBJ2-2; CDR3nt: TGTGCCAGCAGCTTCAGGGATCCCGGGGAGCTGTTTTTT; CDR3aa: CASSFRDPGELFF
d_gene: TRBD1; v_gene: TRBV2; abundance: .; j_gene: TRBJ2-7; CDR3nt: TGTGCCAGCAAAGGACAGGGAACCCCATCATCCTACGAGCAGTACTTC; CDR3aa: CASKGQGTPSSYEQYF
d_gene: TRBD1; v_gene: TRBV7-9; abundance: .; j_gene: TRBJ2-7; CDR3nt: TGTGCCAGCAGCGCCCGACAGGGATTCCTCTCTGGGGAGCAGTACTTC; CDR3aa: CASSARQGFLSGEQYF
d_gene: .; v_gene: TRBV11-3; abundance: .; j_gene: TRBJ2-7; CDR3nt: TGTGCCAGCAGCTCGGTGTCGGCCTCCTACGAGCAGTACTTC; CDR3aa: CASSSVSASYEQYF
d_gene: .; v_gene: TRBV6-5; abundance: few; j_gene: TRBJ1-2; CDR3nt: TGTGCCAGCAGTTACGCTGGGTATGGCTACACCTTC; CDR3aa: CASSYAGYGYTF
d_gene: .; v_gene: TRBV5-8; abundance: .; j_gene: TRBJ2-7; CDR3nt: TGTGCCAGCAGCTTGGTAACGGGGGGCGACTCATACTACGAGCAGTACTTC; CDR3aa: CASSLVTGGDSYYEQYF
d_gene: .; v_gene: TRBV6-2/TRBV6-3; abundance: .; j_gene: TRBJ2-3; CDR3nt: TGTGCCAGCAGTCGCGCGGGACGGCAAACAGATACGCAGTATTTT; CDR3aa: CASSRAGRQTDTQYF
d_gene: .; v_gene: TRBV5-4; abundance: .; j_gene: TRBJ1-6; CDR3nt: TGTGCCAGCACCCTAGGGGGTTCGAGCTCCTATAATTCACCCCTCCACTTT; CDR3aa: CASTLGGSSSYNSPLHF
d_gene: .; v_gene: TRBV19; abundance: .; j_gene: TRBJ1-2; CDR3nt: TGTGCCAGCGAACAGGGTTTAGGCTACACCTTC; CDR3aa: CASEQGLGYTF
d_gene: TRBD1; v_gene: TRBV10-3; abundance: .; j_gene: TRBJ2-1; CDR3nt: TGTGCCATCAGTGAGTCGGGGCGGGACAGGAATGAGCAGTTCTTC; CDR3aa: CAISESGRDRNEQFF
d_gene: .; v_gene: TRBV28; abundance: .; j_gene: TRBJ1-5; CDR3nt: TGTGCCAGCAGGGGAACAGGGTTTGGCAATCAGCCCCAGCATTTT; CDR3aa: CASRGTGFGNQPQHF
d_gene: .; v_gene: TRBV5-1; abundance: once; j_gene: TRBJ1-2; CDR3nt: TGCGCCAGCAGCTCCACCGGGACGGGGGGCTATGGCTACACCTTC; CDR3aa: CASSSTGTGGYGYTF
d_gene: TRBD2; v_gene: TRBV9; abundance: few; j_gene: TRBJ2-3; CDR3nt: TGTGCCAGCAGCGTAGGGGCAGCCTCTAGCGGGAGGGCGGATACGCAGTATTTT; CDR3aa: CASSVGAASSGRADTQYF
d_gene: .; v_gene: TRBV3-1/TRBV3-2; abundance: .; j_gene: TRBJ1-6; CDR3nt: TGTGCCACTACCCAGGGGAACAATAATTCACCCCTCCACTTT; CDR3aa: CATTQGNNNSPLHF
d_gene: TRBD1; v_gene: TRBV2; abundance: once; j_gene: TRBJ2-4; CDR3nt: TGTGCCAGCAGTGGGGACAGGGGTTCCAAAAACATTCAGTACTTC; CDR3aa: CASSGDRGSKNIQYF
d_gene: TRBD2; v_gene: TRBV6-5; abundance: .; j_gene: TRBJ2-7; CDR3nt: TGTGCCAGCAGTTATGGGACTAGCGGGAGGACCAAGTGGTACTTC; CDR3aa: CASSYGTSGRTKWYF
d_gene: .; v_gene: TRBV12-3/TRBV12-4; abundance: once; j_gene: TRBJ1-1; CDR3nt: TGTGCCAGCAGTCAGGGGTCTGCTGAAGCTTTCTTT; CDR3aa: CASSQGSAEAFF
d_gene: TRBD2; v_gene: TRBV10-3; abundance: .; j_gene: TRBJ2-7; CDR3nt: TGTGCCATCCGGGCGGGAGCCTACGAGCAGTACTTC; CDR3aa: CAIRAGAYEQYF
d_gene: .; v_gene: TRBV5-4; abundance: .; j_gene: TRBJ1-2; CDR3nt: TGTGCCAGCAGCTTGGCGGGCGGGGGAAGTGGCTACACCTTC; CDR3aa: CASSLAGGGSGYTF
d_gene: .; v_gene: TRBV7-9; abundance: .; j_gene: TRBJ1-1; CDR3nt: TGTGCCAGCAGCTTAGACACGGGGGACACTGAAGCTTTCTTT; CDR3aa: CASSLDTGDTEAFF
d_gene: .; v_gene: TRBV5-8; abundance: .; j_gene: TRBJ1-1; CDR3nt: TGTGCCAGCAGCACGGACTCAGGCGGAGCTTTCTTT; CDR3aa: CASSTDSGGAFF
d_gene: .; v_gene: TRBV11-3; abundance: .; j_gene: TRBJ1-1; CDR3nt: TGTGCCAGCAGCTTACCCTCGACTGAAGCTTTCTTT; CDR3aa: CASSLPSTEAFF
d_gene: .; v_gene: TRBV6-5; abundance: .; j_gene: TRBJ2-1; CDR3nt: TGTGCCAGCAGTTACAGAGGCGATGAGCAGTTCTTC; CDR3aa: CASSYRGDEQFF
d_gene: TRBD2; v_gene: TRBV7-7; abundance: few; j_gene: TRBJ2-5; CDR3nt: TGTGCCAGCAGCCCGGGGCTGCTAGCGGGGCGGTACCAAGAGACCCAGTACTTC; CDR3aa: CASSPGLLAGRYQETQYF
d_gene: .; v_gene: TRBV6-2/TRBV6-3; abundance: .; j_gene: TRBJ2-1; CDR3nt: TGTGCCAGCAGTTACTCGAAGGCAAACAATGAGCAGTTCTTC; CDR3aa: CASSYSKANNEQFF
d_gene: TRBD2; v_gene: TRBV6-2/TRBV6-3; abundance: .; j_gene: TRBJ2-1; CDR3nt: TGTGCCAGCAGTTACTCGGGACTAGCGGGAGAAGGCGAGCAGTTCTTC; CDR3aa: CASSYSGLAGEGEQFF
d_gene: TRBD2; v_gene: TRBV7-2; abundance: .; j_gene: TRBJ2-7; CDR3nt: TGTGCCAGCAGCCTCAGCGGGAAGGAAGGGGAGCAGTACTTC; CDR3aa: CASSLSGKEGEQYF
d_gene: .; v_gene: TRBV6-5; abundance: .; j_gene: TRBJ2-1; CDR3nt: TGTGCCAGCAGTCGAGGAAGCAATGAGCAGTTCTTC; CDR3aa: CASSRGSNEQFF
d_gene: .; v_gene: TRBV3-1/TRBV3-2; abundance: .; j_gene: TRBJ2-2; CDR3nt: TGTGCCAGCAGCCAAGGGGGGAGGTTCACCGGGGAGCTGTTTTTT; CDR3aa: CASSQGGRFTGELFF
d_gene: TRBD1; v_gene: TRBV7-2; abundance: .; j_gene: TRBJ1-4; CDR3nt: TGTGCCAGCAGCTGGACAGGAGATGAAAAACTGTTTTTT; CDR3aa: CASSWTGDEKLFF
d_gene: TRBD1; v_gene: TRBV6-5; abundance: .; j_gene: TRBJ1-2; CDR3nt: TGTGCCAGTCTAAACCGGGACAGGGGGAATTATGGCTACACCTTC; CDR3aa: CASLNRDRGNYGYTF
d_gene: .; v_gene: TRBV4-1; abundance: .; j_gene: TRBJ1-3; CDR3nt: TGCGCCAGCAGCCAGGGCCAGGGAGCTGGAAACACCATATATTTT; CDR3aa: CASSQGQGAGNTIYF
d_gene: TRBD1; v_gene: TRBV19; abundance: .; j_gene: TRBJ1-5; CDR3nt: TGTGCCAGTAGTTTGACAGGGGGAGGGAGTCAGCCCCAGCATTTT; CDR3aa: CASSLTGGGSQPQHF
d_gene: TRBD2; v_gene: TRBV11-2; abundance: .; j_gene: TRBJ2-2; CDR3nt: TGTGCCAGCAGCACCCCCTCAAGCGGGAGTCCGGACACCGGGGAGCTGTTTTTT; CDR3aa: CASSTPSSGSPDTGELFF
d_gene: TRBD1; v_gene: TRBV19; abundance: .; j_gene: TRBJ1-1; CDR3nt: TGTGCCAGTAACAGGGGGCGGACTGAAGCTTTCTTT; CDR3aa: CASNRGRTEAFF